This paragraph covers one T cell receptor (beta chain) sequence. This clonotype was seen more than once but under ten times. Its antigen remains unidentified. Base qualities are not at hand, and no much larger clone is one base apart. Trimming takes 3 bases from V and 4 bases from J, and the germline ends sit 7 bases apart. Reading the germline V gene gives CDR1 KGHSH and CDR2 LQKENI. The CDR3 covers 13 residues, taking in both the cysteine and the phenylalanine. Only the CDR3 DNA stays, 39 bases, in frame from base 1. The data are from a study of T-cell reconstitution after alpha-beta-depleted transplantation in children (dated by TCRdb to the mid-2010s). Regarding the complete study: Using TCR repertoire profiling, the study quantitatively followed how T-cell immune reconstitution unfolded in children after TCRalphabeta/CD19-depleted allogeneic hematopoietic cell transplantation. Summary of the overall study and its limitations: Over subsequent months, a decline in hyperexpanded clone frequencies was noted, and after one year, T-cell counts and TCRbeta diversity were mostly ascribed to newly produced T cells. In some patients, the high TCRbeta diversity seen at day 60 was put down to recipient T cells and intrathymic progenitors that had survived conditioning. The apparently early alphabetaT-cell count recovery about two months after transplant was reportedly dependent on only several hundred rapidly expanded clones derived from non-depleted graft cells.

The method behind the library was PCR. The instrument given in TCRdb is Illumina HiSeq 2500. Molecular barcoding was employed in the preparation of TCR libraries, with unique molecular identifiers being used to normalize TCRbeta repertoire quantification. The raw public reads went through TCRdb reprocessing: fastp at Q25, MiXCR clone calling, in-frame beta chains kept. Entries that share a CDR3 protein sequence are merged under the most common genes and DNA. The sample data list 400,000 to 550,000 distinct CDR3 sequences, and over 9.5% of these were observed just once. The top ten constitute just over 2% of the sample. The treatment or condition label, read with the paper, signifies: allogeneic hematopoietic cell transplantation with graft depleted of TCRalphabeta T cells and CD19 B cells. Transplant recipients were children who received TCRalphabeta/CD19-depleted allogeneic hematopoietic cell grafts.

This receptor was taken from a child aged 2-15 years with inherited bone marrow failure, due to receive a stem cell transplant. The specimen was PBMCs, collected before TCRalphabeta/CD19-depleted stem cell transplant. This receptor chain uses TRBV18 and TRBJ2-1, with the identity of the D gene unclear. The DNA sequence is TGTGCCAGCTCACCGTCTCGATACAATGAGCAGTTCTTC. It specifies CASSPSRYNEQFF.